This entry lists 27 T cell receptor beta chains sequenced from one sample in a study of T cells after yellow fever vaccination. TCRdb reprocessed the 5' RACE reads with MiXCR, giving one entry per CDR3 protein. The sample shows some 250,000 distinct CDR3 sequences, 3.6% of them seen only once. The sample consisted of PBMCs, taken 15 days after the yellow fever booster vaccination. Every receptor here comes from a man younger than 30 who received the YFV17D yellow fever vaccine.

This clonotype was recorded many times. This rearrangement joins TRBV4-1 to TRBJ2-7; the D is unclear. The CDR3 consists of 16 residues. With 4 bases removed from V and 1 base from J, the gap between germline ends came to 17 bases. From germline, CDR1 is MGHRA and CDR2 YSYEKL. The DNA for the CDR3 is TGCGCCAGCAGCCGGGTGTCTCCAGTCCAGTCCTACGAGCAGTACTTC. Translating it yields CASSRVSPVQSYEQYF.

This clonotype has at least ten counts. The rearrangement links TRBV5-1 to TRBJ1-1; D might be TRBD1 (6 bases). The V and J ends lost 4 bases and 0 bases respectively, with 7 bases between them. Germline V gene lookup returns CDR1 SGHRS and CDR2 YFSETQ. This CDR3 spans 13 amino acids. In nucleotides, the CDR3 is TGCGCCAGCAGCAGGGACATGAACACTGAAGCTTTCTTT. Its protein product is CASSRDMNTEAFF.

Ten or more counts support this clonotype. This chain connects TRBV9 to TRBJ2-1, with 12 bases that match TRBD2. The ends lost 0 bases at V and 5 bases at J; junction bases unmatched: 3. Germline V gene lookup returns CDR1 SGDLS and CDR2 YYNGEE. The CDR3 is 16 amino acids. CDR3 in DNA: TGTGCCAGCAGCGTAGGGCTAGCGGGGGGGGACAATGAGCAGTTCTTC. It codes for CASSVGLAGGDNEQFF.

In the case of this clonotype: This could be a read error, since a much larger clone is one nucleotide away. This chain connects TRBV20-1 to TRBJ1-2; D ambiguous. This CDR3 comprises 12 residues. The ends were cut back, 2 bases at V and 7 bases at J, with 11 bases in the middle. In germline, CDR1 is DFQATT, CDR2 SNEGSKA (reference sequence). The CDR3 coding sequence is TGCAGTGCTAGACCGGAGAGAGGTGGCTACACCTTC. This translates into CSARPERGGYTF.

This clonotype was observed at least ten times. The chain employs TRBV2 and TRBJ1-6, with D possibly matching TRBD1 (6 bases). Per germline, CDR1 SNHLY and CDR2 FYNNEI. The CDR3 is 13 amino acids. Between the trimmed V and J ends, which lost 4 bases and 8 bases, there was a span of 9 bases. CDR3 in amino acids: CASSGDTYSPLHF. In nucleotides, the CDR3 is TGTGCCAGCAGTGGGGACACATATTCACCCCTCCACTTT.

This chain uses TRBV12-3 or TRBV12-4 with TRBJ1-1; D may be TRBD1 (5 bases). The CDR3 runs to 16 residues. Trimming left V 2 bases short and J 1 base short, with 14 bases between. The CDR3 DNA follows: TGTGCCAGCAGTTTACTCGGGGGAAGAAGGAACACTGAAGCTTTCTTT. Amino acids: CASSLLGGRRNTEAFF.

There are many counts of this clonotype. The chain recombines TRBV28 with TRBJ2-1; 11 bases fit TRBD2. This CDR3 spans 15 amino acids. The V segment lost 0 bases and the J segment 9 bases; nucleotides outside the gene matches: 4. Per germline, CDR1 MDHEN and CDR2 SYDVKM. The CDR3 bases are TGTGCCAGCAGTTTATGGGCTAGCGGGGGGCCTGAGCAGTTCTTC. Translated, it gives CASSLWASGGPEQFF.

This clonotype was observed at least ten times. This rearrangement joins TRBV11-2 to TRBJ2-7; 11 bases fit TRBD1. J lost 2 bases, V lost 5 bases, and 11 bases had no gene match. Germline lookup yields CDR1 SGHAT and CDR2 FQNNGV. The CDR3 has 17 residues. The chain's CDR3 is CASSTSPGQGVAYEQYF. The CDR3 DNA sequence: TGTGCCAGCAGCACTAGTCCGGGACAGGGGGTTGCCTACGAGCAGTACTTC.

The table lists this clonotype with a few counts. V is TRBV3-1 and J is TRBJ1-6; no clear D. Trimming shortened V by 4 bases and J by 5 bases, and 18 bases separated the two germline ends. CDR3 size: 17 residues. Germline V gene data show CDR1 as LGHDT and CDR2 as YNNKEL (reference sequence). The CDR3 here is CASSPRGPFGDNSPLHF. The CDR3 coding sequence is TGTGCCAGCAGCCCCCGAGGCCCTTTCGGGGATAATTCACCCCTCCACTTT.

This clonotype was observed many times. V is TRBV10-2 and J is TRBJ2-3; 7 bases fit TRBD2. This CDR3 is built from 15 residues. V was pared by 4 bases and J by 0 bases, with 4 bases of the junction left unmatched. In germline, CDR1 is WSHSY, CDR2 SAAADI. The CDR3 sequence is CASSGAGTSTDTQYF. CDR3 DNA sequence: TGCGCCAGCAGTGGAGCGGGGACTAGCACAGATACGCAGTATTTT.

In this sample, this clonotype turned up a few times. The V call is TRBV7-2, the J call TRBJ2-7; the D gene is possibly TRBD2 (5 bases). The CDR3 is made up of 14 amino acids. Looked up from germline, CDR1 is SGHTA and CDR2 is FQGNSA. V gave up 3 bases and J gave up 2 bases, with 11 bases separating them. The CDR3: CASSFLAGPYEQYF. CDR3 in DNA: TGTGCCAGCAGCTTTCTAGCAGGTCCCTACGAGCAGTACTTC. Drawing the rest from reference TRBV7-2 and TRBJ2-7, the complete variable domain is GAGVSQSPSNKVTEKGKDVELRCDPISGHTALYWYRQSLGQGLEFLIYFQGNSAPDKSGLPSDRFSAERTGGSVSTLTIQRTQQEDSAVYLCASSFLAGPYEQYFGPGTRLTVT.

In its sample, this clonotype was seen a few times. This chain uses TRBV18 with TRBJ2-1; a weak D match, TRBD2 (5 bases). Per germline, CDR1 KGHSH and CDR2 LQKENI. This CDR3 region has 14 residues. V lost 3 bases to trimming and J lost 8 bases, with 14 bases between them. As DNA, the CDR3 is TGTGCCAGCTCACCGAGGACTCCCGGGGATGAGCAGTTCTTC. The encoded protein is CASSPRTPGDEQFF.

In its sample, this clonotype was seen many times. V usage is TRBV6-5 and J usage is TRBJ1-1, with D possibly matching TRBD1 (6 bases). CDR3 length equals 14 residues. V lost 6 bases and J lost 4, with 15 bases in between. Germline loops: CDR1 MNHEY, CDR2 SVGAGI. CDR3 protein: CASRSPGEVTEAFF. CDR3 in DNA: TGTGCCAGCAGGTCTCCAGGGGAGGTCACTGAAGCTTTCTTT.

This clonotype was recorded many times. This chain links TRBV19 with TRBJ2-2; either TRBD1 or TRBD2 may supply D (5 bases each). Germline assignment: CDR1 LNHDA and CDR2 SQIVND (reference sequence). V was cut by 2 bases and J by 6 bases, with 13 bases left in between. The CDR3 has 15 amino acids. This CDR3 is CASSIQGVGPGELFF. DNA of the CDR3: TGTGCCAGTAGTATACAGGGAGTCGGTCCCGGGGAGCTGTTTTTT.

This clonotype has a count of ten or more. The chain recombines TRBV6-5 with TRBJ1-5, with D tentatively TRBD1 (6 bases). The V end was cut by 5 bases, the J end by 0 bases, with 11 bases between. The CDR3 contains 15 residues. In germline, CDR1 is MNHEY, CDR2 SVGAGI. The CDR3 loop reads CASSEGVNSNQPQHF. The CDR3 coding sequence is TGTGCCAGCAGTGAGGGGGTGAATAGCAATCAGCCCCAGCATTTT.

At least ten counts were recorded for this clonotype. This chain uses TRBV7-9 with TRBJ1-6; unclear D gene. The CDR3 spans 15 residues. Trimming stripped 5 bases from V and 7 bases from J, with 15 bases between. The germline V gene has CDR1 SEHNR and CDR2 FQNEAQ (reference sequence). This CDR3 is CASSLGRSWNSPLHF. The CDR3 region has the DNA TGTGCCAGCAGCCTCGGGCGGTCCTGGAATTCACCCCTCCACTTT.

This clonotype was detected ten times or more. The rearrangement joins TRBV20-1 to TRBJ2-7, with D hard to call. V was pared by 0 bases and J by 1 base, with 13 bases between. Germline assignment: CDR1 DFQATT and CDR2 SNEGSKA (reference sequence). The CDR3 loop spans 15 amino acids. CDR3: CSARDLGLGSYEQYF. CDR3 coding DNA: TGCAGTGCTAGAGATTTGGGTCTCGGGTCCTACGAGCAGTACTTC.

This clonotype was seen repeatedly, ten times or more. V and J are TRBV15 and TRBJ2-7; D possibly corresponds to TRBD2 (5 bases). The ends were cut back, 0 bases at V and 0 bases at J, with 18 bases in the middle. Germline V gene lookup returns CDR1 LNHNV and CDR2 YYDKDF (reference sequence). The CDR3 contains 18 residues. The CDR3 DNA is TGTGCCACCAGCAGAGAAGCTAGCTCCTTCGTGAGCTCCTACGAGCAGTACTTC. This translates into CATSREASSFVSSYEQYF.

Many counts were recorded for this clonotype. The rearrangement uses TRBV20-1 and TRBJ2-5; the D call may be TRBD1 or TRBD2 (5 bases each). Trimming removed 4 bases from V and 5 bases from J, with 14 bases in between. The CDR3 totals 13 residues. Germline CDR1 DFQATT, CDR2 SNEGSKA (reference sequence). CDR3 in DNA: TGCAGTGCTAAGCGCCGGGGCGGGGAGACCCAGTACTTC. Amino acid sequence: CSAKRRGGETQYF.

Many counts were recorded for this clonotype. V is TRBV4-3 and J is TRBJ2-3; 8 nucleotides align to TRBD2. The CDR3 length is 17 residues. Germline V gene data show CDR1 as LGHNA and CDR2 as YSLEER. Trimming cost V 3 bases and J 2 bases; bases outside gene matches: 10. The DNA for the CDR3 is TGCGCCAGCAGCCAGGGTCTTGGGCGGGGGGCCACAGATACGCAGTATTTT. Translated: CASSQGLGRGATDTQYF.

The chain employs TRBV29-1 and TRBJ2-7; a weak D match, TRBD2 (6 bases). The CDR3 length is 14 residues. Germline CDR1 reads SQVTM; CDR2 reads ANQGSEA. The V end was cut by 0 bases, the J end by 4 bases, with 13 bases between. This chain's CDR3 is CSVEDRGTAYEQYV. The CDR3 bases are TGCAGCGTTGAAGATCGGGGGACGGCTTACGAGCAGTACGTC.

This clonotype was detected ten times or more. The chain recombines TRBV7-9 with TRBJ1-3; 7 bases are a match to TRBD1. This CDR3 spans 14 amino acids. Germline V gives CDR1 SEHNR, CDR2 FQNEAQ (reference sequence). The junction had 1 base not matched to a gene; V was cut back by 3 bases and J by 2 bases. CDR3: CASSFTGAGNTIYF. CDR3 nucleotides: TGTGCCAGCAGCTTTACAGGGGCTGGAAACACCATATATTTT.

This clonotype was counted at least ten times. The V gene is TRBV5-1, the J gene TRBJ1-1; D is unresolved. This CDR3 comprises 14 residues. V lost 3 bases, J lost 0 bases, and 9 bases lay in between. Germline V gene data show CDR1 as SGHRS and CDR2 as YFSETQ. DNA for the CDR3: TGCGCCAGCAGCTCCAGGAGGATGAACACTGAAGCTTTCTTT. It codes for CASSSRRMNTEAFF.

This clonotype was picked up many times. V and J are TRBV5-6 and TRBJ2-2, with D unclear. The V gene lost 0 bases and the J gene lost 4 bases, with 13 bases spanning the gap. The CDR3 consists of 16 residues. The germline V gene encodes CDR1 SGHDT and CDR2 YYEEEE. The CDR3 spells CASSLAYSPGTGELFF. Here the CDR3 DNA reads TGTGCCAGCAGCTTGGCGTACAGCCCGGGCACCGGGGAGCTGTTTTTT.

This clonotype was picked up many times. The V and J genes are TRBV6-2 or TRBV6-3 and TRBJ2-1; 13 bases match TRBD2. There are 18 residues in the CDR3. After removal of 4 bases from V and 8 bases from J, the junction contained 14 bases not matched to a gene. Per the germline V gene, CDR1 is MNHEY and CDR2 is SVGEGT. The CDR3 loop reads CASSWGLAGSRFWDEQFF. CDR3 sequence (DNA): TGTGCCAGCAGTTGGGGACTAGCGGGGTCCAGATTTTGGGATGAGCAGTTCTTC.

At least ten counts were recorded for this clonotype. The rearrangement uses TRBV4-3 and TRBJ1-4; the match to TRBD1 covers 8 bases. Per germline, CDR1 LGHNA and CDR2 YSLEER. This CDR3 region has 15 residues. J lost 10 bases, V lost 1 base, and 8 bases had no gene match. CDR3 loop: CASSQVAGTGRKLFF. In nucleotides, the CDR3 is TGCGCCAGCAGCCAAGTAGCCGGGACAGGACGAAAACTGTTTTTT.

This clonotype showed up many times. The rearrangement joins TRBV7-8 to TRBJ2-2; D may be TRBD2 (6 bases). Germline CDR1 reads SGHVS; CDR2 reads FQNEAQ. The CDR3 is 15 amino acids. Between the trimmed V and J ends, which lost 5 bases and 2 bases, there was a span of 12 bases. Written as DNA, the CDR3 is TGTGCCAGCAGCCGGGACGGACTAAACACCGGGGAGCTGTTTTTT. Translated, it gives CASSRDGLNTGELFF.